One and the same sample provided the 6 T cell receptor beta chains below, sequenced in a study of CD8 T cells in Susac syndrome. Random hexamers were used to reverse transcribe the RNA input (roughly 0.5 to 1 ug). TCRdb ran MiXCR on the immunoSEQ multiplex PCR reads and lists one entry per CDR3 protein. The table records some 180,000 distinct CDR3 sequences, around 96% of them present only once. Sequencing was performed on CD4+ T cells from PBMCs. The source is a human donor in good health.

V and J are TRBV29-1 and TRBJ2-3, with a weak D call TRBD1 (5 bases). The CDR3 is 12 residues long. The germline V gene has CDR1 SQVTM and CDR2 ANQGSEA. This CDR3 is CSTRVSGDTQYF. CDR3 nucleotides: TGCAGTACCAGGGTTTCAGGAGATACGCAGTATTTT.

This rearrangement joins TRBV14 to TRBJ2-2, with 8 bases identical to TRBD1. Trimming cost V 4 bases and J 1 base; bases outside gene matches: 2. This CDR3 comprises 15 residues. Germline V gene sequence: CDR1 SGHDN, CDR2 FVKESK. CDR3 in DNA: TGTGCCAGCAGCCGAGGACAGGGGAACACCGGGGAGCTGTTTTTT. Protein sequence: CASSRGQGNTGELFF.

The chain recombines TRBV28 with TRBJ2-7; 10 bases match TRBD2. CDR3 length: 14 residues. Germline CDR1 is MDHEN and CDR2 is SYDVKM. After removal of 5 bases from V and 6 bases from J, the junction contained 7 bases not matched to a gene. In nucleotides, the CDR3 is TGTGCCAGCAGTGGTAGCGGGAGGTACCCCGAGCAGTACTTC. It is translated as CASSGSGRYPEQYF.

The chain uses TRBV3-1 and TRBJ1-1, with a possible D match to TRBD1 (6 bases). Trimming took off 0 bases at V and 0 bases at J, with 17 bases between the two ends. The CDR3 totals 18 residues. From germline, CDR1 is LGHDT and CDR2 YNNKEL (reference sequence). The CDR3 loop reads CASSQDRLGRDMNTEAFF. The CDR3 nucleotides are TGTGCCAGCAGCCAAGACCGGCTCGGACGGGACATGAACACTGAAGCTTTCTTT. The full variable domain, with the rest looked up from reference TRBV3-1 and TRBJ1-1, is DTAVSQTPKYLVTQMGNDKSIKCEQNLGHDTMYWYKQDSKKFLKIMFSYNNKELIINETVPNRFSPKSPDKAHLNLHINSLELGDSAVYFCASSQDRLGRDMNTEAFFGQGTRLTVV.

The gene calls are TRBV28 and TRBJ2-7, with 10 bases aligning to TRBD2. The CDR3 length is 15 residues. Germline V gene data show CDR1 as MDHEN and CDR2 as SYDVKM. The V gene end was trimmed by 5 bases and the J gene end by 7 bases; junction bases not matched to a gene: 11. For the CDR3, the DNA is TGTGCCAGCAGTCTCCGGGGTAGCGGGAGGAGTGAGCAGTACTTC. Its protein product is CASSLRGSGRSEQYF.

The CDR3 DNA sequence: TGCAGTGCTAGAGCGGAATACCAAGAGACCCAGTACTTC. This sequence encodes CSARAEYQETQYF. The genes are TRBV20-1 and TRBJ2-5; no clear D gene. V shed 1 base and J shed 0 bases, with 6 bases lying between them. Germline V gives CDR1 DFQATT, CDR2 SNEGSKA (reference sequence). The CDR3 runs to 13 residues.